This T cell receptor (beta chain) was retrieved from a study of cytomegalovirus exposure and HLA in healthy donors. Vbeta (60) and Jbeta (13) primers were used in the PCR. Here immunoSEQ multiplex PCR was the method, and the copy in TCRdb shows in-frame clones only, minus some. The repertoire includes around 110,000 clones, approximately 80% of them detected once, and around 4.5% sits in the top ten. Sequenced material: PBMCs. The sequence derives from a man under 40 in good health and CMV-seropositive.

The CDR3 DNA reads TGTGCCAGCAGCTTAGAAGGGGGGGCCGAGCAGTACTTC. It encodes CASSLEGGAEQYF. J is TRBJ2-5 and V is TRBV11-3, with D possibly TRBD2 on 7 matching bases. The last part of the DNA fits TRBJ2-7 better; the J call may be wrong. This CDR3 region has 13 residues. The germline CDR1 and CDR2 sequences are SGHNT and YENEEA.